A single T cell receptor beta chain is shown here with its context. CDR1 SGHRS and CDR2 YFSETQ come from the germline V gene. The CDR3 is 14 residues long. Trimming left V 0 bases short and J 0 bases short, with 4 bases between. The sample is drawn from a study of preoperative IRX-2 immunotherapy in early breast cancer. Data came from immunoSEQ multiplex PCR; TCRdb stores just in-frame clones and leaves some out. The data contain 20,000 to 30,000 clones, around 75% of them singletons. As for treatment: preoperative locoregional IRX-2 cytokine immunotherapy. The rearrangement links TRBV5-1 to TRBJ1-5, with unresolved D. The TCR comes from a human donor with breast cancer. The sequencing used lymph node tissue, collected after IRX-2 immunotherapy. In DNA, the CDR3 is TGCGCCAGCAGCTTGGAAGGTAGCAATCAGCCCCAGCATTTT. This codes for CASSLEGSNQPQHF.